These T cell receptor beta chains were read from a single sample in a study of blood T cell repertoires in COVID-19. Method: immunoSEQ multiplex PCR; TCRdb's copy keeps in-frame clones and lacks some. The table has roughly 100,000 clones, 79% seen once. Sequenced sample: peripheral blood. The receptors were gathered from a woman aged 80 or over with active or convalescent COVID-19. Both conserved end residues are part of each CDR3. D genes are given only for firm matches. The size field is filled for only some rows; it gives once, few, many or a size class.

TRBV5-1	.	15	TRBD2	TRBJ2-1	TGCGCCAGCAGCACCGGGACTAGCGGGGCCAATGAGCAGTTCTTC	CASSTGTSGANEQFF
TRBV4-1	few	15	.	TRBJ2-7	TGCGCCAGCAGCCAAGATCTCGGGAGCTCCTACGAGCAGTACTTC	CASSQDLGSSYEQYF
TRBV29-1	.	13	.	TRBJ2-5	TGCAGCGTTGAACGACTAGTTGCGGAGACCCAGTACTTC	CSVERLVAETQYF
TRBV6-5	.	16	TRBD1	TRBJ2-7	TGTGCCAGCAGTTACGAGGGGACAGCTACTACCTACGAGCAGTACTTC	CASSYEGTATTYEQYF
TRBV6-2/TRBV6-3	once	13	TRBD1	TRBJ1-1	TGTGCCAGCAGTTTCCCTGACAGGGTTGAAGCTTTCTTT	CASSFPDRVEAFF
TRBV5-4	.	19	TRBD2	TRBJ2-4	TGTGCCAGCAGCCCCGGACTAGCTGGGATCCGTCTAGCCAAAAACATTCAGTACTTC	CASSPGLAGIRLAKNIQYF
TRBV2	.	15	.	TRBJ1-5	TGTGCCAGCAGGGCGGGAGTTAACTTCAATCAGCCCCAGCATTTT	CASRAGVNFNQPQHF
TRBV4-1	.	14	.	TRBJ2-5	TGCGCCAGCAGCCAAGATCAGACGGGGGAGACCCAGTACTTC	CASSQDQTGETQYF
TRBV5-1	.	18	TRBD1	TRBJ2-1	TGCGCCAGCAGCTTGGTGGGGTTCGGGGACAGCCTTTACAATGAGCAGTTCTTC	CASSLVGFGDSLYNEQFF
TRBV4-3	.	15	.	TRBJ2-2	TGCGCCAGCAGCCAAGATCGGGTGGGCACCGGGGAGCTGTTTTTT	CASSQDRVGTGELFF
TRBV12-3/TRBV12-4	.	12	TRBD1	TRBJ2-7	TGTGCCAGCAGCCGGACAGGACACGAGCAGTACTTC	CASSRTGHEQYF
TRBV10-1	.	21	TRBD2	TRBJ2-7	TGCGCCAGCAGTGAGTTTAAGAACCCTCCAGGGACTACTACGAACTCCTACGAGCAGTACTTC	CASSEFKNPPGTTTNSYEQYF
TRBV18	.	15	TRBD2	TRBJ2-1	TGTGCCAGCTCACCACAGGGACTAACCAACAATGAGCAGTTCTTC	CASSPQGLTNNEQFF
TRBV24-1	.	14	.	TRBJ1-2	TGTGCCACCAGTGATGGGACATTCCTGAGGGGCTACACCTTC	CATSDGTFLRGYTF
TRBV19	many	12	TRBD1	TRBJ1-1	TGTGCCAGTAGTTGGGGGGACAGTTTTGTTTTCTTT	CASSWGDSFVFF
TRBV7-7	.	13	.	TRBJ2-7	TGTGCTAGCAGCTCTGGGCCTTCCTACGAGCAGTACTTC	CASSSGPSYEQYF
TRBV28	.	14	.	TRBJ2-1	TGTGCCAGCAGTCTTTCCCGGGACTACAATGAGCAGTTCTTC	CASSLSRDYNEQFF
TRBV4-2	.	16	TRBD1	TRBJ1-4	TGTGCCAGCAGCCAAGGGGGGAACAGGGGTAATGAAAAACTGTTTTTT	CASSQGGNRGNEKLFF
TRBV29-1	.	13	.	TRBJ2-6	TGCAGCGTTGGTACTCCTGGGGCCAACGTCCTGACTTTC	CSVGTPGANVLTF
TRBV30	.	13	.	TRBJ2-5	TGTGCCTGGAGCCTACTACTAGGGGAGACCCAGTACTTC	CAWSLLLGETQYF
TRBV28	once	15	TRBD1	TRBJ2-7	TGTGCCAGCAACCCCTCGGCAGGGGGCAGCTACGAGCAGTACTTC	CASNPSAGGSYEQYF
TRBV9	.	12	.	TRBJ2-1	TGTGCCAGCAGCGGACGAGGAATTGAGCAGTTCTTC	CASSGRGIEQFF
TRBV28	.	14	TRBD1	TRBJ2-7	TGTGCCAGCACCCGGGACAGCTACTCCTACGAGCAGTACTTC	CASTRDSYSYEQYF
TRBV7-2	.	14	.	TRBJ1-1	TGTGCCAGCAGCTCTACCCAGGTGAACACTGAAGCTTTCTTT	CASSSTQVNTEAFF
TRBV19	once	15	TRBD1	TRBJ2-5	TGTGCCAGTACTCAGGGGGACAGCACGCGAGAGACCCAGTACTTC	CASTQGDSTRETQYF
TRBV5-4	.	14	.	TRBJ1-1	TGTGCCAGCAGCCTTACGGGGGGTTACACTGAAGCTTTCTTT	CASSLTGGYTEAFF
TRBV2	.	12	.	TRBJ1-1	TGTGCCAGCAGTGAAGCCTCTTATGAAGCTTTCTTT	CASSEASYEAFF
TRBV5-6	.	15	TRBD1	TRBJ2-2	TGTGCCAGCAGCCCAACAGGGGGCGACACCGGGGAGCTGTTTTTT	CASSPTGGDTGELFF
TRBV9	.	14	TRBD1	TRBJ1-1	TGTGCCAGCAGCGTAGAAGGGGGCTGGACTGAAGCTTTCTTT	CASSVEGGWTEAFF
TRBV5-4	.	17	TRBD2	TRBJ2-1	TGTGCCAGCAGCTTAACTACTACTAGCGTCTCCTACAATGAGCAGTTCTTC	CASSLTTTSVSYNEQFF
TRBV6-2/TRBV6-3	.	16	TRBD2	TRBJ2-5	TGTGCCAGCAGTTACCAGAGACTAGCGGGCCAAGAGACCCAGTACTTC	CASSYQRLAGQETQYF
TRBV5-4	.	14	TRBD1	TRBJ2-1	TGTGCCAGCAGCGCGGGACAGGGGAGCGGAGAGCAGTTCTTC	CASSAGQGSGEQFF
TRBV5-1	once	16	.	TRBJ2-7	TGTGCCAGCAGCCCGTGGCCAGACAGGCTAACCTACGAGCAGTACTTC	CASSPWPDRLTYEQYF
TRBV19	.	15	.	TRBJ2-7	TGTGCCAGTAGTATAGGGGGGCTTCGGTCCTACGAGCAGTACTTC	CASSIGGLRSYEQYF
TRBV11-2	once	17	TRBD2	TRBJ2-5	TGTGCCAGCAGCTTGGTGCTTACTAGCGGGAGGGAACAGACCCAGTACTTC	CASSLVLTSGREQTQYF
TRBV4-2	once	15	.	TRBJ1-2	TGTGCCAGCAGCCAAGATACCCAGGGAACCTATGGCTACACCTTC	CASSQDTQGTYGYTF
TRBV28	.	16	.	TRBJ1-5	TGTGCCAGCAGTTTATGGGCAGGGTTTAGCAATCAGCCCCAGCATTTT	CASSLWAGFSNQPQHF
TRBV28	.	16	.	TRBJ2-5	TGTGCCAGCAGTCCCGGAGGGGGCTGGAGGGGTGAGACCCAGTACTTC	CASSPGGGWRGETQYF
TRBV2	.	17	TRBD1	TRBJ2-1	TGTGCCAGCAGTGAAGTTGGGGACAGCCTAACCTACAATGAGCAGTTCTTC	CASSEVGDSLTYNEQFF
TRBV2	.	12	TRBD1	TRBJ2-7	TGTGCCAGCAGTGGACAGGGCTACGAGCAGTACTTC	CASSGQGYEQYF
TRBV5-1	.	12	.	TRBJ1-1	TGTGCCAGCAGCAGGACTGGAGGTGAAGCTTTCTTT	CASSRTGGEAFF